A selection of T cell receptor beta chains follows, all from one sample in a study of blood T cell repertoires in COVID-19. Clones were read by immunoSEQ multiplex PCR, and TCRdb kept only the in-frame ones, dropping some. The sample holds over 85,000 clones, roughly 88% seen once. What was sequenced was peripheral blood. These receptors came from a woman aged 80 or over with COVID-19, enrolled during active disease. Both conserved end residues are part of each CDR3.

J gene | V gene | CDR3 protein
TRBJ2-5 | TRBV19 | CASSSLGETQYF
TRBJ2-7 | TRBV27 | CASSWTLGSSYEQYF
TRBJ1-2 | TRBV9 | CASSVQGAPWDGYTF
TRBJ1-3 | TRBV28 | CASRPTGIYSGNTIYF
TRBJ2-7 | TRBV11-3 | CASSSGTGGQEYF
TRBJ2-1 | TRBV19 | CASRSLAGGDNEQFF
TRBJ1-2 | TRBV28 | CASTNTGERAYGYTF
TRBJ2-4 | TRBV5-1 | CASSLGQGAGKNIQYF
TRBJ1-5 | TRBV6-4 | CADGRGAHQPQHF
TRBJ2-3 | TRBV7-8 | CASSNNQGWGGDTQYF
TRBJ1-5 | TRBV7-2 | CASSYLVDQPQHF
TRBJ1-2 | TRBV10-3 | CAITRTGGTEEYGYTF
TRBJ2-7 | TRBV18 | CASSPRTKSYEQYF
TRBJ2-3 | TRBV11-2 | CASSLEGRPTDTQYF
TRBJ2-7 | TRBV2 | CASSGGTSGSGQYF
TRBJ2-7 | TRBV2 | CASSEASRGGYEQYF
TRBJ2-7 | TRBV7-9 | CASSSPGAGSTYEQYF
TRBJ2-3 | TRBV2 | CASSERGFTDTQYF
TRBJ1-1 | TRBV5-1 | CASSSSDRRSEAFF
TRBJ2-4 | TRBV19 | CASSIRTGGPYF
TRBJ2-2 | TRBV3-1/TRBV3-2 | CASSRPGTGLNTGELFF
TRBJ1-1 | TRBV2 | CASSGRTTEAFF
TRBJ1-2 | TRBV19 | CASTQSGGANYGYTF
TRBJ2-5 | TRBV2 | CASRPAYQETQYF
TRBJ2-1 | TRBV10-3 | CAISDNVVTSRNEQFF
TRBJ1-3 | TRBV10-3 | CAISEPRTRTGNTIYF
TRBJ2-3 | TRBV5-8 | CASSRLAGSTDTQYF
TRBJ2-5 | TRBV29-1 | CSVEASGRQETQYF
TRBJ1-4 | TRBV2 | CASSGQGGNEKLFF
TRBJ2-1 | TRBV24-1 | CATSAGGGSYNEQFF
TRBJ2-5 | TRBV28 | CASSSFGRGPETQYF
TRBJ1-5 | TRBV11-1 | CASSADTPPQHF
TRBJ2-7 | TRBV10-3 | CATRRDSYEQYF
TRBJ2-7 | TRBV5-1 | CASTTGTGTMEQYF
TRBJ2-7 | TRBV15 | CATRRTGGEQYF
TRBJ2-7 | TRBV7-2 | CASSLTGLAGYEQYF
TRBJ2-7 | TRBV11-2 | CASSLFREPYEQYF
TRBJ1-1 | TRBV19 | CASLDRGYDTEAFF
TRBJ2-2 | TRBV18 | CASSPLREKSGELFF
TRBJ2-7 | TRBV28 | CASRWTGKYEQYF
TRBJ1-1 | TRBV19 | CASEPPGYVTEAFF
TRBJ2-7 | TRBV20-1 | CSARDRREQYF
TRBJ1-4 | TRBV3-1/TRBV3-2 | CASTRRGAGEKLFF
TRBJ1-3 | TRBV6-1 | CASSELGTGGNTIYF
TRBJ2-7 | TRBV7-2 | CASSPLHEQYF
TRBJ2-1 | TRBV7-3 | CASSAGTSVYNEQFF
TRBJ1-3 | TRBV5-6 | CASSRPGSGNTIYF
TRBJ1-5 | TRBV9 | CASSPSAQGVQPQHF
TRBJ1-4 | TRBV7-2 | CASSPRQGVFEKLFF
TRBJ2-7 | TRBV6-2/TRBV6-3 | CASSSTGDIYEQYF
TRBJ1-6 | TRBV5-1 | CASSLQGSNSPLHF
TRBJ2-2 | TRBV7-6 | CASSLAGLVPTGELFF
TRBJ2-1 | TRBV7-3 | CASSLRLVGGEQFF
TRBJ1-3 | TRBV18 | CASSSDRGNTIYF
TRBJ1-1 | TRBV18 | CASSPYSGTEAFF
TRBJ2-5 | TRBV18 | CASSLQRGARETQYF
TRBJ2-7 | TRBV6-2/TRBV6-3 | CASSGAGYTYEQYF
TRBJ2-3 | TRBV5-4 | CASSLGLAGSLDTQYF
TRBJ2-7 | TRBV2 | CASRTTGGMYEQYF
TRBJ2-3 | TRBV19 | CASSRLAGGQGDTQYF